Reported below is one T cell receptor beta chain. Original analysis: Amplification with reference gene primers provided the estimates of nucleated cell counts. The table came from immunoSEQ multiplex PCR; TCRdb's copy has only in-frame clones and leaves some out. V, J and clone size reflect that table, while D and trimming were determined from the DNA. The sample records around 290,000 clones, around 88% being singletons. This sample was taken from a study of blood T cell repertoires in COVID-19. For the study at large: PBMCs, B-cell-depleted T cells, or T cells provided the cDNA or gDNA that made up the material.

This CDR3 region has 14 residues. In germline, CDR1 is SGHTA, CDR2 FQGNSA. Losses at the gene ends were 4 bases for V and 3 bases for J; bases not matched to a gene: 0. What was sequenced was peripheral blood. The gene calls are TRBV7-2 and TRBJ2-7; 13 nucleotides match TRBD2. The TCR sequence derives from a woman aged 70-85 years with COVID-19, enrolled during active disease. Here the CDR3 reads CASSWTSGGYEQYF. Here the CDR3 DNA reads TGTGCCAGCAGCTGGACTAGCGGGGGCTACGAGCAGTACTTC.